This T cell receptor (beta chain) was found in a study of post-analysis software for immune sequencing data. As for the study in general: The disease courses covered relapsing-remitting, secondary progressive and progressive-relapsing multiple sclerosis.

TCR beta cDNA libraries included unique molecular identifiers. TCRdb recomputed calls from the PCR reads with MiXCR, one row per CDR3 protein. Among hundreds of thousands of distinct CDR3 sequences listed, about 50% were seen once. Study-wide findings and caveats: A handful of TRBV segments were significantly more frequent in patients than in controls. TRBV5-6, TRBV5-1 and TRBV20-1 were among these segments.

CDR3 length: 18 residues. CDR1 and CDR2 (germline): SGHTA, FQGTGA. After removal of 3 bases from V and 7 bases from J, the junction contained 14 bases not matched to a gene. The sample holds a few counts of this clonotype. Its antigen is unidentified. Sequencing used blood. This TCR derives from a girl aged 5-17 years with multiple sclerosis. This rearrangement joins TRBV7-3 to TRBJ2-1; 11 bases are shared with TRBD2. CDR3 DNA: TGTGCCAGCAGCTTCTCTAGCGGGGGGCACTGGGAACTAAATGAGCAGTTCTTC. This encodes CASSFSSGGHWELNEQFF.